This T cell receptor beta chain was sequenced for a study of blood T cell repertoires in COVID-19. Study context: The study drew acute and convalescent COVID-19 samples from the United States, Italy and Spain.

The CDR3 spans 14 residues. The germline CDR1 and CDR2 sequences are MNHNY and SVGAGI (reference sequence). J gave up 1 base and V 8 bases, and 4 bases lay outside the gene matches. Original processing notes: Estimated nucleated cell counts came from reference gene primer amplification. Using immunoSEQ multiplex PCR, the repertoire was profiled, and TCRdb retains in-frame clones only, with some absent. V, J and clone size were drawn from that table, and D and trimming were deduced from the DNA. The table shows over 300,000 clones, with around 82% occurring only once. The sequencing input was peripheral blood. The chain is built from TRBV6-6 and TRBJ2-2; TRBD1 aligns across 7 bases. This clonotype was obtained from a woman aged 45-59 years with acute or convalescent COVID-19. CDR3 residues: CASVRDRNTGELFF. The DNA for the CDR3 is TGTGCCAGCGTACGGGACAGGAACACCGGGGAGCTGTTTTTT.